This T cell receptor beta chain was obtained from a study of cytomegalovirus exposure and HLA in healthy donors (dated 2017 in TCRdb). A note on the overall study: According to a later analysis, the 120 or so validation repertoires were produced on the same platform as the roughly 600 repertoires of the first cohort. A separate validation cohort of 100 to 150 different subjects was used in addition to the roughly 700-subject first cohort. The study combined high-throughput TCR immunosequencing, statistical association of individual TCRs with disease status, and machine learning to predict cytomegalovirus infection status. The aim of the study was to test whether cataloging public T cell receptors could identify signatures of past pathogen exposure. Overall study outcomes, separate from this receptor: Subsequent analysis determined that TCRs grouped into clusters in the first cohort also showed a tendency toward co-occurrence across the approximately 110 validation repertoires, and 85% to 95% of cluster scores exceeded 0. Three of the identified cytomegalovirus-associated TCR beta chains were confirmed in vitro to be specific for cytomegalovirus antigens. A total of 150 to 200 TCR beta chains were listed by the study as associated with cytomegalovirus. According to the authors, the approach could potentially be generalized to other disease states and immunological phenotypes. A later analysis had no HLA typing for the validation cohort, so co-occurrence there was scored across all 110 or so repertoires. Across donors, most TCR sequences were observed very rarely, whereas some public TCRs were present in many individuals. In both the original and validation cohorts, the classifier was reported to diagnose cytomegalovirus status with high specificity and sensitivity.

The germline V gene (reference sequence) yields SEHNR for CDR1 and FQNEAQ for CDR2. Trimming removed 7 bases from V and 0 bases from J, leaving 7 bases between the germline ends. CDR3 length: 13 amino acids, cysteine to phenylalanine. The only DNA kept is the CDR3, 39 bases in frame from the first base. Notes on this clone: The antigen this receptor binds is unknown. No base-level quality is on record; no much larger clone is a single base apart.

Separate from the roughly 650-subject first cohort, the validation cohort of 120 subjects was the group to which the donors belonged. The receptor library was made with the immunoSEQ multiplex PCR assay. In the original analysis: A statistical classification framework was developed to diagnose cytomegalovirus status using the catalog of TCR beta chain sequences. TCRdb stores this immuneACCESS table with in-frame sequences only. Part of the clones is absent; in the studies checked, under half of the shortfall reflects unresolved V genes, and no reason is known for the rest. V and J calls and clone size follow that table, whereas D and trimming were derived from the DNA. This sample lists 150,000 to 170,000 clones; around 84% were detected once. The ten top clones hold 2% to 2.5% of the sample.

The chain joins TRBV7-9 to TRBJ1-3; the D gene is not confidently resolved. The receptor was derived from a human donor in good health. The sequenced sample consisted of PBMCs. The DNA reads TGTGCCAGCAAACAAGACTCTGGAAACACCATATATTTT. This is translated as CASKQDSGNTIYF. This CDR3, with the reference TRBV7-9 and TRBJ1-3 proteins standing in past its ends, gives the full variable domain DTGVSQNPRHKITKRGQNVTFRCDPISEHNRLYWYRQTLGQGPEFLTYFQNEAQLEKSRLLSDRFSAERPKGSFSTLEIQRTEQGDSAMYLCASKQDSGNTIYFGEGSWLTVV.